A single sample is the source of the 14 T cell receptor beta chains below, sequenced in a study of cytomegalovirus exposure and HLA in healthy donors (dated by TCRdb to about 2017). The library came from the immunoSEQ multiplex PCR assay. For the multiplex PCR, a mixture combining 60 forward primers for TCR Vbeta segments and 13 reverse primers for TCR Jbeta segments was used. This immuneACCESS table, as held by TCRdb, lists in-frame sequences with V and J called but not all clones. Of the missing ones, under half trace to an unresolved V gene in checked studies; the others have no known cause. The sample contains 100,000 to 150,000 clones, 74% of them found a single time. The top ten clonotypes cover 4% of the sample. Sequencing used PBMCs. These receptors were collected from a man in his forties or fifties in good health and CMV-seropositive.

This sequence joins TRBV2 and TRBJ1-1, with D unclear. V was shortened by 8 bases and J by 3 bases, with 16 bases between the two germline ends. CDR3 size: 14 residues. Germline V gene data show CDR1 as SNHLY and CDR2 as FYNNEI. CDR3 in amino acids: CASFGKEPHTEAFF. CDR3 coding DNA: TGTGCCAGCTTCGGTAAAGAGCCACACACTGAAGCTTTCTTT.

The chain uses TRBV5-1 and TRBJ2-1; 8 nucleotides match TRBD1. There are 17 residues in the CDR3. Germline V gene data show CDR1 as SGHRS and CDR2 as YFSETQ. V trimming: 3 bases; J trimming: 0 bases; junction bases outside the gene matches: 8. In DNA form, the CDR3 reads TGCGCCAGCAGCTGGGAAGGACAGGGACCCTCCTACAATGAGCAGTTCTTC. This gives the protein CASSWEGQGPSYNEQFF.

This chain uses TRBV19 with TRBJ1-3; D not resolved. The CDR3 loop spans 13 amino acids. Germline lookup yields CDR1 LNHDA and CDR2 SQIVND (reference sequence). Deletions cut 7 bases from V and 2 bases from J, with 9 bases between. Written as DNA, the CDR3 is TGTGCCAGTACAGAGGGTCCTGGAAACACCATATATTTT. This codes for CASTEGPGNTIYF.

Regarding this clone: A junction boundary mismatches the germline segment, possibly from a read error. This chain connects TRBV4-1 to TRBJ1-4, with a tentative D call TRBD1 (5 bases). The V gene's germline CDR1 is MGHRA and CDR2 YSYEKL. The CDR3 is made up of 14 amino acids. Written as DNA, the CDR3 is TGCGCCAGTAGCCTGGAGGGGTATAATGAAAAACTGTTTTTT. Translating gives CASSLEGYNEKLFF.

This clone was observed a few times. The J gene is TRBJ1-6, the V gene TRBV6-1; tentatively, D is TRBD1 (5 bases). The CDR3 consists of 16 residues. CDR1 MNHNS and CDR2 SASEGT come from the germline V gene. With 4 bases removed from V and 3 bases from J, the gap between germline ends came to 13 bases. CDR3 DNA: TGTGCCAGCAGTGCCCTGCGGGGGTACTATAATTCACCCCTCCACTTT. It encodes CASSALRGYYNSPLHF.

This chain links TRBV30 with TRBJ1-2, with D perhaps matching TRBD1 (6 bases). The V gene lost 2 bases and the J gene lost 4 bases, with 14 bases spanning the gap. This CDR3 has 14 amino acids. Germline V CDR1 and CDR2: GTSNPN, SVGIG (reference sequence). Written as DNA, the CDR3 is TGTGCCTGGAGTTTTCGGGGGGCGGGCTATGGCTACACCTTC. Translating it yields CAWSFRGAGYGYTF.

The table lists this clone with a count of one. The chain combines TRBV2 with TRBJ2-2; TRBD1 matches 7 bases. CDR3 length: 15 residues. Germline CDR1 reads SNHLY; CDR2 reads FYNNEI. V gave up 4 bases and J gave up 1 base; unmatched junction bases: 3. The CDR3 nucleotides read TGTGCCAGCAGTGGGGACAGCGTGAACACCGGGGAGCTGTTTTTT. This translates into CASSGDSVNTGELFF.

The chain is built from TRBV7-2 and TRBJ1-2; a possible D gene is TRBD1 (6 bases). The CDR3 consists of 14 residues. Deletions cut 6 bases from V and 0 bases from J, with 11 bases between. CDR1 is SGHTA and CDR2 is FQGNSA in the germline V gene. This CDR3 is CASRRTAANYGYTF. CDR3 in DNA: TGTGCCAGCAGGCGGACAGCCGCTAACTATGGCTACACCTTC.

To note about this clone: The same CDR3 also results from other DNA sequences found in this sample. The V and J genes are TRBV9 and TRBJ1-1; no clear D. V dropped 0 bases and J dropped 0 bases, with 3 bases sitting between them. The CDR3 consists of 13 residues. CDR1 is SGDLS, CDR2 YYNGEE, per germline. This CDR3 is CASSVVVNTEAFF. CDR3 sequence (DNA): TGTGCCAGCAGCGTAGTCGTGAACACTGAAGCTTTCTTT.

The chain joins TRBV7-2 to TRBJ2-3; D is undetermined. The CDR3 contains 13 residues. Deletions cut 1 base from V and 1 base from J, with 3 bases between. Germline assignment: CDR1 SGHTA and CDR2 FQGNSA. Here the CDR3 reads CASSLERTDTQYF. Here the CDR3 DNA reads TGTGCCAGCAGCTTAGAGCGCACAGATACGCAGTATTTT.

This clone occurred a few times. J is TRBJ1-5 and V is TRBV6-1; 7 bases line up with TRBD1. The CDR3 contains 14 residues. With 6 bases clipped from V and 2 bases from J, the junction kept 4 bases outside the gene matches. Germline values: CDR1 MNHNS, CDR2 SASEGT. The CDR3 nucleotides read TGTGCCAGCAGCCCCGACAGGGGCAATCAGCCCCAGCATTTT. Translation: CASSPDRGNQPQHF.

The rearrangement uses TRBV7-2 and TRBJ1-3; tentatively, D is TRBD1 (5 bases). Trimming took off 6 bases at V and 4 bases at J, with 13 bases between the two ends. The germline V gene has CDR1 SGHTA and CDR2 FQGNSA. The CDR3 loop spans 14 amino acids. The CDR3 sequence: CASSIGQGGNTIYF. For the CDR3, the DNA is TGTGCCAGCAGTATCGGGCAGGGAGGAAACACCATATATTTT.

This clone was observed a single time. V and J are TRBV7-7 and TRBJ2-3; 9 positions agree with TRBD1. Germline CDR1 is SSHAT and CDR2 is FNYEAQ (reference sequence). The CDR3 length is 14 residues. The ends lost 5 bases at V and 3 bases at J; junction bases unmatched: 3. The CDR3 nucleotides are TGTGCCAGCAGCCCCGACAGGGGGACAGATACGCAGTATTTT. Its translation is CASSPDRGTDTQYF.

V and J are TRBV19 and TRBJ1-3; no reliable D call. Germline CDR1 reads LNHDA; CDR2 reads SQIVND (reference sequence). V was trimmed by 5 bases and J by 0 bases, leaving 8 bases between them. This CDR3 has 14 residues. The CDR3: CASSSAVSGNTIYF. The CDR3 DNA sequence: TGTGCCAGTAGTTCGGCGGTCTCTGGAAACACCATATATTTT.